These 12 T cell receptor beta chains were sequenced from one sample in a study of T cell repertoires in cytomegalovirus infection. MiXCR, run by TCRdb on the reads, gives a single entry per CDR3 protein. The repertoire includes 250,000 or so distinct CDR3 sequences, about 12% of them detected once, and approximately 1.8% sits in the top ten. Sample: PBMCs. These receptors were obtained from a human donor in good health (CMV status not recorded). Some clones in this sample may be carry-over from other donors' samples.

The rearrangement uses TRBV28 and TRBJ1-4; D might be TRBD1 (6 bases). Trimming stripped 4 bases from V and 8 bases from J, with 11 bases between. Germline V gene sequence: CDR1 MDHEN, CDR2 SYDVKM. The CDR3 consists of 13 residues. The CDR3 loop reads CASSSLTGEKLFF. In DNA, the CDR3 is TGTGCCAGCAGTTCCCTAACAGGGGAAAAACTGTTTTTT.

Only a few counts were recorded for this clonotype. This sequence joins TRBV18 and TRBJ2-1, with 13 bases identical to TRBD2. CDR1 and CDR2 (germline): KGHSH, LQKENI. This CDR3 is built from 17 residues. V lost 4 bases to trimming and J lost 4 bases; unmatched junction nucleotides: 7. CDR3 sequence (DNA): TGTGCCAGCTCACACGGACTAGCGGGAGATCGGTACAATGAGCAGTTCTTC. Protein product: CASSHGLAGDRYNEQFF.

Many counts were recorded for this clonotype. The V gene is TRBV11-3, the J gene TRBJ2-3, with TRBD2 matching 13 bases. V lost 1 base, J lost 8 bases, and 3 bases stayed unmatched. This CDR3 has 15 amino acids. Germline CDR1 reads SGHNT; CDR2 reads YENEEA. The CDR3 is CASSLGTSGSVTQYF. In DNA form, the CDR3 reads TGTGCCAGCAGCTTAGGGACTAGCGGGAGTGTTACGCAGTATTTT.

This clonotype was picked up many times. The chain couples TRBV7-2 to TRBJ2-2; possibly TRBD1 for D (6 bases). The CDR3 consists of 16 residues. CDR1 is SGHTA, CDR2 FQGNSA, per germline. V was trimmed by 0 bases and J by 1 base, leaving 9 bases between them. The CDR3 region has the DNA TGTGCCAGCAGCTTAGCGGGGGCCTTGAACACCGGGGAGCTGTTTTTT. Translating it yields CASSLAGALNTGELFF.

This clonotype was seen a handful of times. Here the CDR3 reads CASSSASGTGNEQFF. CDR3 nucleotides: TGTGCCAGCAGCTCGGCTAGCGGTACGGGGAATGAGCAGTTCTTC. This chain joins TRBV6-8 and TRBJ2-1; 7 nucleotides agree with TRBD2. The germline gives CDR1 MNHGY, CDR2 SAAAGT. CDR3 length: 15 amino acids. The trim removed 6 bases at V and 7 bases at J, leaving 12 bases unmatched.

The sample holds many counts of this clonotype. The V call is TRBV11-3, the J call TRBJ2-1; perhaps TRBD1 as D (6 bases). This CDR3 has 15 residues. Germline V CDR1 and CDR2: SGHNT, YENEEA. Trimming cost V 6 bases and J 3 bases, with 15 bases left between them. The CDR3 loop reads CASSPPQTGYNEQFF. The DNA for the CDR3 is TGTGCCAGCAGTCCTCCCCAGACAGGCTACAATGAGCAGTTCTTC.

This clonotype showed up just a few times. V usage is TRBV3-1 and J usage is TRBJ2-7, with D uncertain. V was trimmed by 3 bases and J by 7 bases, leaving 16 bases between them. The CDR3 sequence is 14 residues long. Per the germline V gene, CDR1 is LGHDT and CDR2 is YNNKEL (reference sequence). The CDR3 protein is CASSHPPAGREQYF. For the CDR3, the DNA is TGTGCCAGCAGCCATCCTCCCGCCGGGCGGGAGCAGTACTTC.

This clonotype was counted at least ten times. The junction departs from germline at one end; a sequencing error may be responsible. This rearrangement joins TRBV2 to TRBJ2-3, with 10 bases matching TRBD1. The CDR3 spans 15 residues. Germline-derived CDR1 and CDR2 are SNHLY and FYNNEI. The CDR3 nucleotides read TGTGCCAGCAGGGAAGGGACAGGGGGCACAGATACGCAGTATTTT. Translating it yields CASREGTGGTDTQYF.

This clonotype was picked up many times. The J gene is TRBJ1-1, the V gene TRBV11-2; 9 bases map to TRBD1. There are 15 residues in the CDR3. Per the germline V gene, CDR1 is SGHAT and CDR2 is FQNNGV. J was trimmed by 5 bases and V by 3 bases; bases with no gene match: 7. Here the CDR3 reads CASSFTRQGGTEAFF. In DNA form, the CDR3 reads TGTGCCAGCAGCTTTACCCGACAGGGGGGGACTGAAGCTTTCTTT.

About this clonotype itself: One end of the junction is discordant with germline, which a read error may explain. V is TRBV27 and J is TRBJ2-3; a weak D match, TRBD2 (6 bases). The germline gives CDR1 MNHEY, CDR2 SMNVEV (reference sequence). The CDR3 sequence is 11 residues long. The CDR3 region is CACRRADTQYF. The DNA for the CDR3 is TGTGCCTGCAGGAGGGCAGATACGCAGTATTTT.

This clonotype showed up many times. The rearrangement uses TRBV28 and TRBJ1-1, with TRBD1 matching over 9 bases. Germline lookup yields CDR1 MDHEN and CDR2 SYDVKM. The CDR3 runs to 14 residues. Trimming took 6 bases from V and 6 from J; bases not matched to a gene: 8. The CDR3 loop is CASSARQGGAEAFF. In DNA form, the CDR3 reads TGTGCCAGCAGCGCCCGACAGGGGGGAGCTGAAGCTTTCTTT.

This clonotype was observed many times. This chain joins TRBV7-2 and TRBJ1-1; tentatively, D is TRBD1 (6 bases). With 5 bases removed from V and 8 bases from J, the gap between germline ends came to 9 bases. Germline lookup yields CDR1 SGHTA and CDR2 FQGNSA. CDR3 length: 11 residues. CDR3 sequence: CASSLDSEAFF. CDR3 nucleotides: TGTGCCAGCAGCCTGGACAGCGAAGCTTTCTTT.